This T cell receptor beta chain was captured in a study of spatial heterogeneity in lung cancer. General study findings and limits: Counts of ubiquitous and regional expanded TCRs tracked ubiquitous and regional nonsynonymous mutations, respectively. Mutation tallies in tumors tracked expanded intratumoral alpha and beta TCR counts.

This CDR3 region has 18 residues. V dropped 3 bases and J dropped 0 bases, with 15 bases sitting between them. Germline values: CDR1 ENHRY, CDR2 SYGVKD. One entry per CDR3 protein results from TCRdb running MiXCR on the 5' RACE reads. The top ten clones hold about 20% of a sample with approximately 16,000 distinct CDR3 sequences, about 6.5% of them seen once. Time point defined: sample taken at primary tumor resection. Many counts were recorded for this clonotype. Its target is not known. The J gene is TRBJ2-6, the V gene TRBV10-3, with D hard to call. The material sequenced was lung tumor tissue, taken at surgery. The TCR originated in a female donor with early-stage non-small cell lung cancer. The CDR3 here is CAISEVAPSVSGANVLTF. The CDR3 nucleotides are TGTGCCATCAGTGAAGTCGCACCTTCAGTCTCTGGGGCCAACGTCCTGACTTTC.